Listed below are T cell receptor beta chains from one sample, sequenced in a study of blood T cell repertoires in COVID-19. Assay: immunoSEQ multiplex PCR; the TCRdb copy retains only in-frame clones and omits some. The profile shows about 15,000 clones, around 87% of them singletons. Sequences were obtained from peripheral blood. The receptors here all came from a human donor in a cohort sampled during active COVID-19. Both conserved end residues are part of each CDR3. Each record gives: clone size, V gene, J gene, CDR3 protein. Where a row states a size, it is once, few, many or the class of an expanded clone; other rows omit it.

clone size: NA; V gene: TRBV5-4; J gene: TRBJ1-2; CDR3 protein: CASRDGGAGANYGYTF
clone size: NA; V gene: TRBV6-2/TRBV6-3; J gene: TRBJ2-6; CDR3 protein: CASSYRQHYSGANVLTF
clone size: NA; V gene: TRBV7-9; J gene: TRBJ2-5; CDR3 protein: CASSRVSGQETQYF
clone size: NA; V gene: TRBV4-2; J gene: TRBJ1-2; CDR3 protein: CASSQGPTGATGYTF
clone size: few; V gene: TRBV4-3; J gene: TRBJ2-2; CDR3 protein: CASSQWLAGDGELFF
clone size: NA; V gene: TRBV6-5; J gene: TRBJ2-5; CDR3 protein: CASGRPGGETQYF
clone size: once; V gene: TRBV19; J gene: TRBJ2-3; CDR3 protein: CASSQGDTLGSDTQYF
clone size: NA; V gene: TRBV27; J gene: TRBJ1-6; CDR3 protein: CASRTGDNSPLHF
clone size: NA; V gene: TRBV7-9; J gene: TRBJ2-7; CDR3 protein: CASSSWTGPLEQYF
clone size: NA; V gene: TRBV5-6; J gene: TRBJ1-1; CDR3 protein: CASSQTLGAVSAFF